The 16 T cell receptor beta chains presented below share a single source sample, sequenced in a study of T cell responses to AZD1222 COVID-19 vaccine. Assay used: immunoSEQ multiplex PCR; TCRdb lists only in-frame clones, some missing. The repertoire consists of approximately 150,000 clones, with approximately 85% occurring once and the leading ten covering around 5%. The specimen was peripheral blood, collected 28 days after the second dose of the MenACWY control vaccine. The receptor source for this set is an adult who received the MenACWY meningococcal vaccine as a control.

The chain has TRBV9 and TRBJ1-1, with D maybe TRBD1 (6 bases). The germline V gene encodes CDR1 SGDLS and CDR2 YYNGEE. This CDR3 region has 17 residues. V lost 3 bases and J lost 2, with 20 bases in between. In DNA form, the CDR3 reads TGTGCCAGCAGCGCACAGGGATTGGGATTAAAAAACACTGAAGCTTTCTTT. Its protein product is CASSAQGLGLKNTEAFF.

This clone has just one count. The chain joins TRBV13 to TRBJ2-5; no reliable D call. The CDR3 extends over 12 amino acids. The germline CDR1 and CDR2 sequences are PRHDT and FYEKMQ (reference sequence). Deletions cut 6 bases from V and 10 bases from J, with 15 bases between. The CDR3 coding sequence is TGTGCCAGCAGTTCCGAGGTGGGCAACCAGTACTTC. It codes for CASSSEVGNQYF.

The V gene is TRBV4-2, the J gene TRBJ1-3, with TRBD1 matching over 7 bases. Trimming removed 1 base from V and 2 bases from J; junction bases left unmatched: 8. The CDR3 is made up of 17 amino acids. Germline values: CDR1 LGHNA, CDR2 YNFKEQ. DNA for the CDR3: TGTGCCAGCAGCCAAGGGGAAGGGGGCTTACCTGGAAACACCATATATTTT. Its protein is CASSQGEGGLPGNTIYF.

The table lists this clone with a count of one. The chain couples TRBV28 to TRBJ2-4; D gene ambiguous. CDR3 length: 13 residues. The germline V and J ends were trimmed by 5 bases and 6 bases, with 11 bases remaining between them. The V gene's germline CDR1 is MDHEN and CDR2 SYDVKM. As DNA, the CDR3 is TGTGCCAGCAGTCTGAGAGGTGGAAACATTCAGTACTTC. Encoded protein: CASSLRGGNIQYF.

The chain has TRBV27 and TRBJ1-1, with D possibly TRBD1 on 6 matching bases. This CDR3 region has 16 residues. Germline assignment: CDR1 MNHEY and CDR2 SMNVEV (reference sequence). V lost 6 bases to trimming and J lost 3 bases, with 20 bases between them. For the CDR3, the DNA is TGTGCCAGCAGACAACAGGGCAAAAGTGGGTACACTGAAGCTTTCTTT. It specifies CASRQQGKSGYTEAFF.

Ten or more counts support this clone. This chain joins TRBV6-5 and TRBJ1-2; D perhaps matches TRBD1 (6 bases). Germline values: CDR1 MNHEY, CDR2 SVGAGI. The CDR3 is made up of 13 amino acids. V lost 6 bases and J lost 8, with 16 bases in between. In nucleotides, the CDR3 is TGTGCCAGCAGGAAACAGGGAGGACGGGGCTACACCTTC. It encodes CASRKQGGRGYTF.

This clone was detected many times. CDR3 residues: CASSELGDSGANVLTF. DNA of the CDR3: TGTGCCAGCAGTGAACTGGGTGACTCTGGGGCCAACGTCCTGACTTTC. The V and J genes are TRBV6-4 and TRBJ2-6; no definite D call. The CDR3 extends over 16 amino acids. V dropped 3 bases and J dropped 0 bases, with 9 bases sitting between them. CDR1 is MRHNA, CDR2 SNTAGT, per germline.

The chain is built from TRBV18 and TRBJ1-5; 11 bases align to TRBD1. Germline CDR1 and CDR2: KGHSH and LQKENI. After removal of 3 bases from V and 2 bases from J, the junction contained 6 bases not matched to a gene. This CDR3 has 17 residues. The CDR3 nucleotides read TGTGCCAGCTCACCCGTTAGGACAGGGGGCCGCAATCAGCCCCAGCATTTT. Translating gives CASSPVRTGGRNQPQHF.

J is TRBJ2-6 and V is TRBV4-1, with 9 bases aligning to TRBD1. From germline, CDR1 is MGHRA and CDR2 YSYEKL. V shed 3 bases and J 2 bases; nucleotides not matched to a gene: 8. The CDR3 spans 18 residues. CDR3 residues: CASSHYRGLEAGANVLTF. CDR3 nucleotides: TGCGCCAGCAGCCACTACAGGGGGCTAGAGGCTGGGGCCAACGTCCTGACTTTC.

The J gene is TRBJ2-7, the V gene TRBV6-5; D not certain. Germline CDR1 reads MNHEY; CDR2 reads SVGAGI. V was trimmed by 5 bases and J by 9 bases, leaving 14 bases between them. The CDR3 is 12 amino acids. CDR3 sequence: CASSRLKDGQYF. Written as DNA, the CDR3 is TGTGCCAGCAGTAGGCTTAAGGACGGGCAGTACTTC.

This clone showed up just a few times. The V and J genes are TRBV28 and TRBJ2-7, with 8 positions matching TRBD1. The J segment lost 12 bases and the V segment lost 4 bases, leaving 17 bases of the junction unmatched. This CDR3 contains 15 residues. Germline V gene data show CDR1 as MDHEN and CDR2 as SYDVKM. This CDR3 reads CASSSPGQVRPPVYF. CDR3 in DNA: TGTGCCAGCAGTTCTCCGGGACAGGTCCGACCACCGGTGTACTTC.

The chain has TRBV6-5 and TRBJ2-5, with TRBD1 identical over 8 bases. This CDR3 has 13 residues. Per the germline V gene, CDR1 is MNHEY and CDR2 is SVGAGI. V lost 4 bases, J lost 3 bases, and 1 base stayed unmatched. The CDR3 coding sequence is TGTGCCAGCAGTTGGACAGGGAAAGAGACCCAGTACTTC. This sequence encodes CASSWTGKETQYF.

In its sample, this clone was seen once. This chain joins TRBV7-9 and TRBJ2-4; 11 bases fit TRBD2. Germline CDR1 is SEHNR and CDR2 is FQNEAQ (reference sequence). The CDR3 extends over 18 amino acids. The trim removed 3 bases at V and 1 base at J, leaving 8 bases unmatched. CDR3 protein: CASSFLAGGRGAKNIQYF. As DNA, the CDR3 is TGTGCCAGCAGCTTTCTAGCGGGGGGCCGTGGGGCCAAAAACATTCAGTACTTC.

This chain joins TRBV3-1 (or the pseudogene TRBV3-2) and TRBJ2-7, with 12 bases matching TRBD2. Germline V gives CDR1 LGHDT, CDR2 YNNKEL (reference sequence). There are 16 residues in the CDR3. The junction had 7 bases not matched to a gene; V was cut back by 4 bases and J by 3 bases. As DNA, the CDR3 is TGTGCCAGCAGCCCTCGGACTAGCGGGACCGGCTACGAGCAGTACTTC. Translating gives CASSPRTSGTGYEQYF.

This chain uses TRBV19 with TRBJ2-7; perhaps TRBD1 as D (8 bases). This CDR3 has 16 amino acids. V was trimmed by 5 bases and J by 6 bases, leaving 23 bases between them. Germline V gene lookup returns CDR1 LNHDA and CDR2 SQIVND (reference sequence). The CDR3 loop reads CASSAERTGRGREQYF. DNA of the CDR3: TGTGCCAGTAGTGCAGAAAGGACAGGGAGGGGTCGCGAGCAGTACTTC.

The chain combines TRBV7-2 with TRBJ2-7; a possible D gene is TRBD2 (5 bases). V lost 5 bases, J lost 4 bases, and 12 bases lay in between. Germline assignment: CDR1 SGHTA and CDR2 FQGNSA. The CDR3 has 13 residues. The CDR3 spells CASSTYREYEQYF. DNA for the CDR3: TGTGCCAGCAGCACTTATAGGGAGTACGAGCAGTACTTC.